This T cell receptor beta chain is from a study of blood T cell repertoires in COVID-19. Study-level information: The origin of the acute and convalescent COVID-19 samples was the United States, Italy and Spain.

CDR1 is LGHNA, CDR2 YNFKEQ, per germline. The CDR3 runs to 20 residues. The V segment lost 1 base and the J segment 0 bases; nucleotides outside the gene matches: 17. Original data processing: Nucleated cell number was recorded as an estimate derived from reference gene primer amplification. Assay used: immunoSEQ multiplex PCR; TCRdb lists only in-frame clones, some missing. The V and J calls and clone size come from that table; D and trimming were worked out from the DNA. Among about 220,000 clones listed, about nine tenths were seen once. The J gene is TRBJ2-7, the V gene TRBV4-2, with 8 positions matching TRBD2. Sequenced: peripheral blood. The clonotype was recovered from a man aged 25 to 40 who had recovered from COVID-19. DNA of the CDR3: TGTGCCAGCAGCCAAGGCTCGCGAGCGGGGGCTTCACCTCCCTCCTACGAGCAGTACTTC. It translates to CASSQGSRAGASPPSYEQYF.